A single sample is the source of the 28 T cell receptor beta chains below, sequenced in a study of shared clonotypes between healthy human individuals. Here immunoSEQ multiplex PCR was the method, and the copy in TCRdb shows in-frame clones only, minus some. This table holds about 680,000 clones, roughly 94% found once. Naive CD8 isolation took CD45RO-negative cells positively selected for CCR7 and excluded terminally differentiated effector memory CD45RA+ cells. Sequencing was done on a sample of naive CD8+ T cells sorted from blood. Source of these receptors: a young man in good health.

The chain combines TRBV27 with TRBJ2-5; D gene ambiguous. The CDR3 covers 14 residues. Trimming took off 5 bases at V and 0 bases at J, with 10 bases between the two ends. The germline V gene has CDR1 MNHEY and CDR2 SMNVEV (reference sequence). The CDR3 loop reads CASSPSMNQETQYF. The CDR3 DNA sequence: TGTGCCAGCAGTCCATCTATGAACCAAGAGACCCAGTACTTC.

The V and J genes are TRBV13 and TRBJ2-7; D is unresolved. V was shortened by 5 bases and J by 2 bases, with 16 bases between the two germline ends. Germline loops: CDR1 PRHDT, CDR2 FYEKMQ (reference sequence). This CDR3 has 15 residues. This chain's CDR3 is CASSTTEIAPYEQYF. Here the CDR3 DNA reads TGTGCCAGCAGCACTACAGAAATAGCTCCCTACGAGCAGTACTTC.

This rearrangement joins TRBV14 to TRBJ2-2; perhaps TRBD2 as D (5 bases). CDR3 length: 17 amino acids. The ends were cut back, 3 bases at V and 0 bases at J, with 14 bases in the middle. Germline V gene sequence: CDR1 SGHDN, CDR2 FVKESK. In nucleotides, the CDR3 is TGTGCCAGCAGCCAGATAGGACTCTTCGCGAACACCGGGGAGCTGTTTTTT. This encodes CASSQIGLFANTGELFF.

The chain is built from TRBV5-1 and TRBJ2-1, with D tentatively TRBD1 or TRBD2 (7 bases each). The V end lost 4 bases, the J end lost 6 bases, and 20 bases lay between the germline ends. The CDR3 spans 16 residues. Germline loops: CDR1 SGHRS, CDR2 YFSETQ. The CDR3 bases are TGCGCCAGCAGCGGAAGCAGGGGGGGAAATGGCAATGAGCAGTTCTTC. Protein product: CASSGSRGGNGNEQFF.

J is TRBJ2-7 and V is TRBV19; 12 bases fit TRBD1. The length of the CDR3 is 21 residues. V lost 3 bases to trimming and J lost 2 bases; unmatched junction nucleotides: 20. Germline values: CDR1 LNHDA, CDR2 SQIVND (reference sequence). The CDR3 region has the DNA TGTGCCAGTAGTATTGCCCGAACATCCGGGACAGGGGGCTTACCAACCTACGAGCAGTACTTC. It encodes CASSIARTSGTGGLPTYEQYF. Combining the CDR3 with reference TRBV19 and TRBJ2-7 gives the whole variable domain DGGITQSPKYLFRKEGQNVTLSCEQNLNHDAMYWYRQDPGQGLRLIYYSQIVNDFQKGDIAEGYSVSREKKESFPLTVTSAQKNPTAFYLCASSIARTSGTGGLPTYEQYFGPGTRLTVT.

This clone was recorded once. This sequence joins TRBV9 and TRBJ2-1; 10 bases are shared with TRBD1. The CDR3 extends over 15 amino acids. The V and J ends lost 0 bases and 6 bases, in that order; junction bases with no gene match: 3. Germline V lookup: CDR1 SGDLS, CDR2 YYNGEE. The CDR3 bases are TGTGCCAGCAGCGTAGGACAGGGGGCGTTCAATGAGCAGTTCTTC. Translation gives CASSVGQGAFNEQFF.

This clone was detected once. V usage is TRBV6-1 and J usage is TRBJ1-1; 8 bases are shared with TRBD1. Germline assignment: CDR1 MNHNS and CDR2 SASEGT. This CDR3 region has 15 residues. The V and J ends lost 6 bases and 6 bases, in that order; junction bases with no gene match: 12. The CDR3 loop reads CASRGDRGAPPEAFF. The CDR3, as DNA: TGTGCCAGCAGGGGAGACAGGGGCGCCCCACCTGAAGCTTTCTTT.

V usage is TRBV7-9 and J usage is TRBJ2-7, with D hard to call. This CDR3 has 13 amino acids. Trimming removed 0 bases from V and 2 bases from J, with 5 bases in between. CDR1 and CDR2 from the germline V gene are SEHNR and FQNEAQ (reference sequence). CDR3 residues: CASSLADAYEQYF. CDR3 DNA sequence: TGTGCCAGCAGCTTAGCGGACGCCTACGAGCAGTACTTC.

This chain links TRBV11-2 with TRBJ2-2; D is possibly TRBD2 (5 bases). Germline CDR1 is SGHAT and CDR2 is FQNNGV. Deletions cut 4 bases from V and 6 bases from J, with 9 bases between. The CDR3 covers 13 residues. The CDR3 coding sequence is TGTGCCAGCAGCTACCTGGAGGCCGGGGAGCTGTTTTTT. Translation: CASSYLEAGELFF. Full variable domain (outside the CDR3, taken from reference TRBV11-2 and TRBJ2-2): EAGVAQSPRYKIIEKRQSVAFWCNPISGHATLYWYQQILGQGPKLLIQFQNNGVVDDSQLPKDRFSAERLKGVDSTLKIQPAKLEDSAVYLCASSYLEAGELFFGEGSRLTVL.

V and J are TRBV21-1 and TRBJ2-3; the table assigns TRBD2, which was not confirmed against the DNA. TRBV21-1 is designated a pseudogene. There are 15 residues in the CDR3. CDR3 nucleotides: TGTGCCAGCAGCCGACTAGCGGGACGCACAGATACGCAGTATTTT. It is translated as CASSRLAGRTDTQYF.

The V gene is TRBV7-6, the J gene TRBJ2-2; 14 positions agree with TRBD2. With V trimmed by 5 bases and J by 7 bases, 6 bases remained unmatched. CDR1 SGHVS and CDR2 FNYEAQ come from the germline V gene. The CDR3 sequence is 16 residues long. The CDR3: CASSNPGLAGDGELFF. In DNA, the CDR3 is TGTGCCAGCAGCAACCCGGGACTAGCGGGGGACGGGGAGCTGTTTTTT.

In this sample, this clone turned up a few times. V and J are TRBV7-2 and TRBJ1-2; D is perhaps TRBD1 (6 bases). Germline lookup yields CDR1 SGHTA and CDR2 FQGNSA. CDR3 size: 15 residues. V lost 5 bases and J 2 bases, leaving 15 bases between the germline ends. The CDR3 sequence is CASSLWGARNYGYTF. CDR3 nucleotides: TGTGCCAGCAGCCTCTGGGGGGCGAGGAACTATGGCTACACCTTC.

The gene calls are TRBV6-5 and TRBJ2-1; TRBD2 is a possible D gene (6 bases). The length of the CDR3 is 11 residues. V dropped 7 bases and J dropped 9 bases, with 10 bases sitting between them. Germline V gives CDR1 MNHEY, CDR2 SVGAGI. CDR3 amino acids: CASTLAREQFF. The DNA for the CDR3 is TGTGCCAGCACCCTAGCGCGTGAGCAGTTCTTC.

This sequence joins TRBV2 and TRBJ2-7; weak D call: TRBD1 (5 bases). The germline V gene encodes CDR1 SNHLY and CDR2 FYNNEI. V was cut by 5 bases and J by 4 bases, with 12 bases left in between. CDR3 size: 13 residues. This CDR3 is CASSSRQGYEQYF. DNA of the CDR3: TGTGCCAGCAGTTCGCGTCAGGGATACGAGCAGTACTTC.

In its sample, this clone was seen once. In the same sample, other DNA sequences code for this CDR3. The V gene is TRBV12-5, the J gene TRBJ2-1; D remains ambiguous. With 3 bases removed from V and 7 bases from J, the gap between germline ends came to 4 bases. Germline values: CDR1 LGHNT, CDR2 FRNRAP. The CDR3 consists of 11 residues. The CDR3 reads CASGFGNEQFF. The CDR3 nucleotides read TGTGCTAGTGGTTTCGGGAATGAGCAGTTCTTC.

The chain carries TRBV5-4 and TRBJ1-2, with 9 bases fitting TRBD1. The germline CDR1 and CDR2 sequences are SGHNT and YYREEE (reference sequence). CDR3 length: 18 residues. V lost 4 bases, J lost 3 bases, and 16 bases stayed unmatched. This CDR3 is CASSGPGQGPQGDYGYTF. CDR3 sequence (DNA): TGTGCCAGCAGCGGCCCTGGACAGGGGCCCCAGGGTGACTATGGCTACACCTTC.

V gene TRBV5-6 combines with J gene TRBJ2-1; 7 positions agree with TRBD1. The CDR3 totals 14 residues. Germline CDR1 reads SGHDT; CDR2 reads YYEEEE. The ends lost 1 base at V and 4 bases at J; junction bases unmatched: 2. In nucleotides, the CDR3 is TGTGCCAGCAGCTTGAGGGACAGATACAATGAGCAGTTCTTC. This gives the protein CASSLRDRYNEQFF.

The chain is built from TRBV28 and TRBJ2-7, with 9 nucleotides matching TRBD2. Trimming cost V 6 bases and J 3 bases; bases outside gene matches: 12. In germline, CDR1 is MDHEN, CDR2 SYDVKM. This CDR3 is 16 amino acids long. CDR3 nucleotides: TGTGCCAGCAGCGAGCGGGTTGCTAGCGGGATCTACGAGCAGTACTTC. Protein: CASSERVASGIYEQYF.

This chain links TRBV7-9 with TRBJ2-7; 8 bases are a match to TRBD2. The germline gives CDR1 SEHNR, CDR2 FQNEAQ (reference sequence). With V trimmed by 7 bases and J by 2 bases, 10 bases remained unmatched. The CDR3 has 15 amino acids. The DNA for the CDR3 is TGTGCCAGCATCCCCCGGGGGGGAAGACCCTACGAGCAGTACTTC. Encoded protein: CASIPRGGRPYEQYF.

The V call is TRBV5-1, the J call TRBJ2-2, with unresolved D. This CDR3 is built from 15 residues. The germline V and J ends were trimmed by 2 bases and 1 base, with 9 bases remaining between them. Germline V gives CDR1 SGHRS, CDR2 YFSETQ. CDR3 sequence reads: CASSFELLNTGELFF. The CDR3 nucleotides are TGCGCCAGCAGCTTTGAACTACTGAACACCGGGGAGCTGTTTTTT.

This clone showed up just a few times. The chain links TRBV28 to TRBJ2-1; 7 nucleotides line up with TRBD2. The CDR3 sequence is 14 residues long. The ends lost 5 bases at V and 0 bases at J; junction bases unmatched: 1. Germline V CDR1 and CDR2: MDHEN, SYDVKM. The CDR3 DNA is TGTGCCAGCAGTAGCGGGATCTCCTACAATGAGCAGTTCTTC. Translation: CASSSGISYNEQFF.

The chain carries TRBV9 and TRBJ2-3; D remains ambiguous. With 0 bases removed from V and 0 bases from J, the gap between germline ends came to 11 bases. CDR1 is SGDLS, CDR2 YYNGEE, per germline. The CDR3 contains 16 residues. For the CDR3, the DNA is TGTGCCAGCAGCGTAGGCGTGCGAGAAAGCACAGATACGCAGTATTTT. This encodes CASSVGVRESTDTQYF.

The J gene is TRBJ1-1, the V gene TRBV7-9; tentative D call: TRBD1 (5 bases). Germline V gene sequence: CDR1 SEHNR, CDR2 FQNEAQ (reference sequence). CDR3 length equals 13 residues. V was clipped by 1 base and J by 6 bases, with 9 bases between them. Here the CDR3 reads CASSLVVGAEAFF. In DNA, the CDR3 is TGTGCCAGCAGCTTAGTAGTGGGGGCTGAAGCTTTCTTT.

The genes are TRBV19 and TRBJ1-5; D may be TRBD1 (5 bases). Trimming removed 6 bases from V and 6 bases from J, with 18 bases in between. This CDR3 is 15 amino acids long. CDR1 and CDR2 from the germline V gene are LNHDA and SQIVND (reference sequence). The CDR3 here is CASSWGEVYFQPQHF. Here the CDR3 DNA reads TGTGCCAGTAGCTGGGGGGAGGTTTACTTTCAGCCCCAGCATTTT.

This chain connects TRBV5-6 to TRBJ2-5; no definite D call. Germline V gives CDR1 SGHDT, CDR2 YYEEEE. Trimming shortened V by 1 base and J by 3 bases, and 7 bases separated the two germline ends. This CDR3 comprises 13 residues. The DNA of the CDR3 is TGTGCCAGCAGCTTGCTACAGAAAGAGACCCAGTACTTC. Translating it yields CASSLLQKETQYF. Supplemented by reference TRBV5-6 and TRBJ2-5, the full variable domain reads DAGVTQSPTHLIKTRGQQVTLRCSPKSGHDTVSWYQQALGQGPQFIFQYYEEEERQRGNFPDRFSGHQFPNYSSELNVNALLLGDSALYLCASSLLQKETQYFGPGTRLLVL.

The chain combines TRBV27 with TRBJ2-7; D unclear. The ends were cut back, 4 bases at V and 6 bases at J, with 10 bases in the middle. CDR3 length equals 12 residues. Looked up from germline, CDR1 is MNHEY and CDR2 is SMNVEV (reference sequence). The CDR3 DNA reads TGTGCCAGCAGTTCCCTAGGATTCGAGCAGTACTTC. As protein: CASSSLGFEQYF.

This rearrangement joins TRBV5-8 to TRBJ2-3; the D gene could be TRBD1 or TRBD2 (5 bases each). Trimming pared 4 bases from V and 2 bases from J, leaving 14 bases between. This CDR3 spans 15 amino acids. CDR1 SGHTS and CDR2 YDEGEE come from the germline V gene. CDR3 nucleotide sequence: TGTGCCAGCAGCCAAGGGACGGCGATCACAGATACGCAGTATTTT. Protein: CASSQGTAITDTQYF.

The chain uses TRBV25-1 and TRBJ1-1; TRBD1 agrees at 7 bases. The CDR3 length is 14 residues. V gave up 5 bases and J gave up 5 bases; unmatched junction bases: 8. From germline, CDR1 is MGHDK and CDR2 SYGVNS. The CDR3: CASSTTGVGTEAFF. CDR3 nucleotides: TGTGCCAGCAGTACTACAGGGGTGGGGACTGAAGCTTTCTTT.